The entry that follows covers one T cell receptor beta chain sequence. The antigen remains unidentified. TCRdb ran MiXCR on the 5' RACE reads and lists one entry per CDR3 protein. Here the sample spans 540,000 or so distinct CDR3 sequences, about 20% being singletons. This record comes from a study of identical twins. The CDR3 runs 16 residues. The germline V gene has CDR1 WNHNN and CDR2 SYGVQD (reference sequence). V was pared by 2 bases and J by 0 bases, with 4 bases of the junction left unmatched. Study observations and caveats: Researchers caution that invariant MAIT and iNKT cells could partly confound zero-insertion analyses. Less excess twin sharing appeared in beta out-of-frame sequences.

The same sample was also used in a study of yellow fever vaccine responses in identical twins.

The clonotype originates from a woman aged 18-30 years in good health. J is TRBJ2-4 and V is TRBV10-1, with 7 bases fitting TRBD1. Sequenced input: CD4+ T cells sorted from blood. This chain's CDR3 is CASSETGARAKNIQYF. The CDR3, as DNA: TGCGCCAGCAGTGAGACAGGGGCCCGAGCCAAAAACATTCAGTACTTC.